Below, one TCR beta chain is given with its context. No antigen is known for it. No qualities accompany the bases; no much larger clone lies one base away. The library was produced with the immunoSEQ multiplex PCR assay. For most patients, genomic DNA was subjected to high-throughput TCR-beta CDR3 sequencing by Adaptive Biotechnologies. Per the authors' processing: Adaptive's ImmunoSEQ software supplied the TCR sequencing data for 18 patients, while MiXCR and VDJtools were used to process three other patients. Because the origin of CDR3 nucleotide sequences shared between donor and recipient could not be assigned, those sequences were removed. To count as alloreactive, a clone needed at least 2-fold expansion over unstimulated cells and a minimum CFSE-low frequency of 0.002% (template counts) or 0.001% (read counts). Mappable clones were those detected in sequenced pre-transplant spleen, lymph node, or MLR CFSE-low populations of the donor or recipient. The cumulative frequency of alloreactive clones was calculated as a percentage of all sequences, weighted by copy number. TCRdb stores this immuneACCESS table with in-frame sequences only. Part of the clones is absent; in the studies checked, under half of the shortfall reflects unresolved V genes, and no reason is known for the rest. V and J calls and clone size follow that table, whereas D and trimming were derived from the DNA. Here the sample has just under 100,000 clones; approximately 90% occur a single time. The ten largest make up around 15% of the sample.

This specimen belongs to a study of graft-versus-host responses after intestinal transplantation listed by TCRdb under 2021. Broadly, across the study: Recipients received multivisceral, liver-intestinal, or isolated intestinal transplants. All recipients received anti-thymocyte globulin induction followed by maintenance tacrolimus and steroids for 3 to 4 years. Graft-versus-host and host-versus-graft alloreactive T cell clones were tracked in the graft, circulation and bone marrow after intestinal transplantation using bulk TCR-beta CDR3 sequencing. To identify alloreactive clones, pre-transplant mixed lymphocyte reaction products were sequenced and compared with unstimulated pre-transplant donor and recipient T cells. The cohort enrolled under 30 intestinal transplant recipients, one of whom was a retransplant, and a few patients without pretransplant specimens were excluded. A peak of at least 4% donor T cells among recipient peripheral blood mononuclear cells was the definition used for donor T cell macrochimerism. Rather than being sequenced by the commercial service, samples from three later patients were sequenced in-house on an Illumina MiSeq and processed with MiXCR. The investigation overall reported the following: Patients with donor T cell macrochimerism had high GvH to HvG T cell clonal ratios in their allografts. Early after transplant, declines in HvG clones were associated with peak levels of circulating GvH clones. GvH clones turned up in recipient bone marrow, with some appearing earlier in ileal mucosa or blood, a pattern consistent with an intestinal mucosal origin. The relatively low number and heterogeneity of intestinal transplant patients limited the conclusions.

Blood samples were collected up to 4 times in the first month after transplant and then at least monthly when available. The source is a human patient who received an intestinal transplant, so some T cells may come from the graft donor. The sequences come from PBMCs, collected approximately 420 days after intestinal transplant.

The nucleotide sequence is TGCAGTGTTGGGGAGGTGGGCTACACCTTC. Translation gives CSVGEVGYTF. Here the chain combines TRBV20-1 and TRBJ1-2; the D gene assignment is ambiguous. The CDR3 has 10 amino acids, counting the end cysteine and phenylalanine. Only CDR3 DNA remains: 30 bases, in frame from the first base. Sequences DFQATT (CDR1) and SNEGSKA (CDR2) are obtained from the germline V gene (reference sequence). V was cut back by 7 bases and J by 8 bases, leaving a gap of 11 bases between them.